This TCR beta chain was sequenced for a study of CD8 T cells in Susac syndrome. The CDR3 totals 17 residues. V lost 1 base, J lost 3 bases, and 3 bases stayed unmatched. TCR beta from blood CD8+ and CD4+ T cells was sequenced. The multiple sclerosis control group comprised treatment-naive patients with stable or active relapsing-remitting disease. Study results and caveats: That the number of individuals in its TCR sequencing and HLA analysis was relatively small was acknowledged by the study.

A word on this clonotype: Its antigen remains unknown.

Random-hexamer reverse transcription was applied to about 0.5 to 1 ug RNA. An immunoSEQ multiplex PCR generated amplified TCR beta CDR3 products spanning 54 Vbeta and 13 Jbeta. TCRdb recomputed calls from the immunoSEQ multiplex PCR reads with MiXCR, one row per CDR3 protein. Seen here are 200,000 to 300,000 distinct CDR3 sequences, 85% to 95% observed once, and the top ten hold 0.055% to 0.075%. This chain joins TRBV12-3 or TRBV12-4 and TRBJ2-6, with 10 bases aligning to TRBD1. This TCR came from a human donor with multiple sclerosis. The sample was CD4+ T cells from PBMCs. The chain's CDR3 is CASSLGTGGVGANVLTF. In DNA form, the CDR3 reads TGTGCCAGCAGTTTAGGGACAGGGGGTGTTGGGGCCAACGTCCTGACTTTC.